The 15 T cell receptor beta chains presented below share a single source sample, sequenced in a study of T cells after yellow fever vaccination. Each CDR3 protein is one row after TCRdb ran MiXCR on the 5' RACE reads. Altogether just under 600,000 distinct CDR3 sequences are present, about 14% being singletons, with the ten largest covering 11% to 15%. Sample: PBMCs, taken on the day of the yellow fever booster vaccination. The receptors were sampled from a man younger than 40 who received the YFV17D yellow fever vaccine.

The chain links TRBV20-1 to TRBJ1-1; D call uncertain. This CDR3 is 12 amino acids long. V dropped 0 bases and J dropped 5 bases, with 7 bases sitting between them. Looked up from germline, CDR1 is DFQATT and CDR2 is SNEGSKA (reference sequence). The CDR3, as DNA: TGCAGTGCTAGAGATGTGGGGACTGAAGCTTTCTTT. It yields the protein CSARDVGTEAFF.

Comments on this clonotype: Given the absence of the conserved phenylalanine or tryptophan at the CDR3 end, a read error is likely. The chain carries TRBV10-3 and TRBJ2-1; 8 positions agree with TRBD2. Germline V gene data show CDR1 as ENHRY and CDR2 as SYGVKD. J lost 13 bases, V lost 2 bases, and 7 bases had no gene match. CDR3 length: 13 amino acids. CDR3 nucleotides: TGTGCCATCAGTGAGGGGGGGCTAGCGGGCCAGTTCTTA. Residues: CAISEGGLAGQFL.

The gene calls are TRBV12-3 or TRBV12-4 and TRBJ2-7, with TRBD2 identical over 11 bases. J was trimmed by 6 bases and V by 6 bases; bases with no gene match: 10. The CDR3 covers 15 residues. For the CDR3, the DNA is TGTGCCAGCAGACCAACTAGCGGGAGCCCATCCGAGCAGTACTTC. Translation: CASRPTSGSPSEQYF.

The gene calls are TRBV9 and TRBJ2-1; D possibly corresponds to TRBD2 (6 bases). Germline CDR1 is SGDLS and CDR2 is YYNGEE. The CDR3 has 15 residues. V was pared by 1 base and J by 9 bases, with 17 bases between. The CDR3 protein is CASSVKAGGSGEQFF. The CDR3 nucleotides are TGTGCCAGCAGCGTAAAAGCGGGTGGGTCAGGTGAGCAGTTCTTC. Variable domain in full (rest from reference TRBV9 and TRBJ2-1): DSGVTQTPKHLITATGQRVTLRCSPRSGDLSVYWYQQSLDQGLQFLIQYYNGEERAKGNILERFSAQQFPDLHSELNLSSLELGDSALYFCASSVKAGGSGEQFFGPGTRLTVL.

The sample holds many counts of this clonotype. The CDR3 loop reads CASSLRPETQYF. The CDR3 DNA reads TGTGCCAGCAGCTTACGGCCCGAGACCCAGTACTTC. This chain joins TRBV7-2 and TRBJ2-5; D ambiguous. The CDR3 covers 12 residues. Germline CDR1 SGHTA, CDR2 FQGNSA. The V end lost 2 bases, the J end lost 5 bases, and 6 bases lay between the germline ends.

Only a few counts were recorded for this clonotype. This chain links TRBV29-1 with TRBJ2-7, with 7 positions matching TRBD1. This CDR3 is 13 amino acids long. The germline CDR1 and CDR2 sequences are SQVTM and ANQGSEA. After removal of 3 bases from V and 0 bases from J, the junction contained 2 bases not matched to a gene. The chain's CDR3 is CSVDGDSSYEQYF. Here the CDR3 DNA reads TGCAGCGTTGATGGGGACAGCTCCTACGAGCAGTACTTC.

This clonotype has a handful of counts. This chain uses TRBV5-6 with TRBJ1-2, with no clear D. V was shortened by 4 bases and J by 6 bases, with 10 bases between the two germline ends. The CDR3 has 12 amino acids. Germline CDR1 and CDR2: SGHDT and YYEEEE. The CDR3 spells CASSIKSHGYTF. DNA for the CDR3: TGTGCCAGCAGCATTAAAAGTCATGGCTACACCTTC.

In nucleotides, the CDR3 is TGTGCCAGCAGCCCTCAAGCGGGAGGCCCGGGGAAGCAGTATTTT. Translation: CASSPQAGGPGKQYF. V and J are TRBV9 and TRBJ2-3, with TRBD2 matching 9 bases. After removal of 4 bases from V and 11 bases from J, the junction contained 14 bases not matched to a gene. CDR1 and CDR2 (germline): SGDLS, YYNGEE. The CDR3 runs to 15 residues. The whole variable domain, remainder taken from reference TRBV9 and TRBJ2-3, is DSGVTQTPKHLITATGQRVTLRCSPRSGDLSVYWYQQSLDQGLQFLIQYYNGEERAKGNILERFSAQQFPDLHSELNLSSLELGDSALYFCASSPQAGGPGKQYFGPGTRLTVL.

The chain links TRBV20-1 to TRBJ2-7; D possibly uses TRBD1 or TRBD2 (5 bases each). Trimming pared 0 bases from V and 0 bases from J, leaving 12 bases between. This CDR3 has 15 residues. CDR1 is DFQATT and CDR2 is SNEGSKA in the germline V gene (reference sequence). CDR3 in DNA: TGCAGTGCTAGAGATTATGGGGGAAGCTCCTACGAGCAGTACTTC. This encodes CSARDYGGSSYEQYF.

The V call is TRBV5-1, the J call TRBJ2-6, with D unresolved. Between the trimmed V and J ends, which lost 1 base and 3 bases, there was a span of 5 bases. Germline V gene data show CDR1 as SGHRS and CDR2 as YFSETQ. The CDR3 has 14 residues. The CDR3 sequence is CASSLYFGANVLTF. The CDR3 DNA is TGCGCCAGCAGCTTGTATTTTGGGGCCAACGTCCTGACTTTC.

In its sample, this clonotype was seen a few times. The chain carries TRBV18 and TRBJ2-7, with TRBD2 matching 7 bases. Germline V gene sequence: CDR1 KGHSH, CDR2 LQKENI. This CDR3 region has 14 residues. With V trimmed by 1 base and J by 2 bases, 2 bases remained unmatched. DNA of the CDR3: TGTGCCAGCTCACCACAGGGACTAACCTACGAGCAGTACTTC. Translation: CASSPQGLTYEQYF. Looking up the rest from reference TRBV18 and TRBJ2-7 gives the full variable domain: NAGVMQNPRHLVRRRGQEARLRCSPMKGHSHVYWYRQLPEEGLKFMVYLQKENIIDESGMPKERFSAEFPKEGPSILRIQQVVRGDSAAYFCASSPQGLTYEQYFGPGTRLTVT.

The rearrangement joins TRBV3-1 to TRBJ2-3; the D call may be TRBD1 or TRBD2 (6 bases each). The CDR3 runs 14 residues. The V gene lost 5 bases and the J gene lost 5 bases, with 14 bases spanning the gap. Germline-derived CDR1 and CDR2 are LGHDT and YNNKEL (reference sequence). The CDR3 DNA is TGTGCCAGCAGCTACCCCGGGGGCGGAGATACGCAGTATTTT. Translated, it gives CASSYPGGGDTQYF.

The CDR3 region is CASSPGRAYGGEQYF. CDR3 nucleotide sequence: TGCGCCAGCAGCCCCGGCCGGGCATACGGGGGAGAGCAGTACTTC. The V gene is TRBV5-1, the J gene TRBJ2-7, with D possibly matching TRBD2 (6 bases). V lost 4 bases, J lost 7 bases, and 21 bases lay in between. This CDR3 has 15 residues. Germline loops: CDR1 SGHRS, CDR2 YFSETQ.

The chain couples TRBV20-1 to TRBJ1-5; D is possibly TRBD1 (5 bases). V was cut by 6 bases and J by 4 bases, with 19 bases left in between. The CDR3 is made up of 15 amino acids. The germline CDR1 and CDR2 sequences are DFQATT and SNEGSKA (reference sequence). The CDR3, as DNA: TGCAGTGCCAGGCCCCAGGGAGTTAGGAATCAGCCCCAGCATTTT. This encodes CSARPQGVRNQPQHF.

With respect to this clonotype: The CDR3 end shows no conserved phenylalanine or tryptophan, and so a read error is likely. The chain combines TRBV5-5 with TRBJ2-5; 7 bases fit TRBD1. In germline, CDR1 is SGHKS, CDR2 YYEKEE (reference sequence). There are 15 residues in the CDR3. J gave up 6 bases and V 2 bases, and 10 bases lay outside the gene matches. This CDR3 reads CASSLGTAEGKTQYL. The CDR3 nucleotides read TGTGCCAGCAGCTTAGGGACAGCCGAGGGGAAGACCCAGTACCTC.